These 4 T cell receptor beta chains were sequenced from one sample in a study of blood T cell repertoires in COVID-19. This table comes from immunoSEQ multiplex PCR, and its TCRdb copy is limited to in-frame clones, with some not included. Of 100,000 to 150,000 clones in the sample, around 80% are singletons; the top ten hold about a sixth. The sequenced sample was peripheral blood. Receptors were obtained from a man aged 25-40 years with COVID-19, enrolled during active disease.

In its sample, this clone was seen once. The rearrangement links TRBV27 to TRBJ2-1, with 8 bases matching TRBD2. The CDR3 consists of 16 residues. The germline CDR1 and CDR2 sequences are MNHEY and SMNVEV (reference sequence). V was pared by 2 bases and J by 2 bases, with 5 bases of the junction left unmatched. The chain's CDR3 is CASSLGSGGPYNEQFF. Here the CDR3 DNA reads TGTGCCAGCAGTTTAGGATCGGGAGGGCCCTACAATGAGCAGTTCTTC.

The V call is TRBV6-5, the J call TRBJ1-5, with 8 positions matching TRBD1. Germline V gene data show CDR1 as MNHEY and CDR2 as SVGAGI. V was pared by 5 bases and J by 9 bases, with 12 bases of the junction left unmatched. CDR3 length: 15 amino acids. The CDR3 region has the DNA TGTGCCAGCAGTCAGACAGGGGATTTATCAGCGCCCCAGCATTTT. This gives the protein CASSQTGDLSAPQHF.

The chain has TRBV11-2 and TRBJ2-3, with TRBD2 matching 7 bases. With V trimmed by 8 bases and J by 1 base, 18 bases remained unmatched. The germline gives CDR1 SGHAT, CDR2 FQNNGV. There are 18 residues in the CDR3. CDR3 DNA: TGTGCCAGCCTTTCTGAGGGAGGCGGGAGAAGGGGCACAGATACGCAGTATTTT. This codes for CASLSEGGGRRGTDTQYF.

The count of this clone is one. The chain employs TRBV28 and TRBJ1-1; TRBD1 matches 7 bases. There are 14 residues in the CDR3. The ends lost 2 bases at V and 5 bases at J; junction bases unmatched: 5. Germline V gene data show CDR1 as MDHEN and CDR2 as SYDVKM. Here the CDR3 reads CASSLAYRGTEAFF. DNA for the CDR3: TGTGCCAGCAGTTTAGCCTACAGGGGAACTGAAGCTTTCTTT.